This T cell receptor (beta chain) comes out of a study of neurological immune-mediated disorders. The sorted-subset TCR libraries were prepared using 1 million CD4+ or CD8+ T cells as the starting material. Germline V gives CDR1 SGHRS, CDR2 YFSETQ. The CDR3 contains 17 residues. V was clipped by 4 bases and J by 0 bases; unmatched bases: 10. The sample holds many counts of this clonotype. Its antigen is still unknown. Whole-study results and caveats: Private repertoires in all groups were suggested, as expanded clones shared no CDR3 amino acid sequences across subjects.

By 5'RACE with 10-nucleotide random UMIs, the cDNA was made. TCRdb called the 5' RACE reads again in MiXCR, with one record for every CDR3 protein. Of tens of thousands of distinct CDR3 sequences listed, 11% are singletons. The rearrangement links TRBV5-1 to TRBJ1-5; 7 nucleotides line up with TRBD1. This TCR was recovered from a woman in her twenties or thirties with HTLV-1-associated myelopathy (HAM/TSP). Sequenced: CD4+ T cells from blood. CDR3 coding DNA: TGCGCCAGCAGCCCGACCGGGACAGCTCTTAGCAATCAGCCCCAGCATTTT. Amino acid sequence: CASSPTGTALSNQPQHF.